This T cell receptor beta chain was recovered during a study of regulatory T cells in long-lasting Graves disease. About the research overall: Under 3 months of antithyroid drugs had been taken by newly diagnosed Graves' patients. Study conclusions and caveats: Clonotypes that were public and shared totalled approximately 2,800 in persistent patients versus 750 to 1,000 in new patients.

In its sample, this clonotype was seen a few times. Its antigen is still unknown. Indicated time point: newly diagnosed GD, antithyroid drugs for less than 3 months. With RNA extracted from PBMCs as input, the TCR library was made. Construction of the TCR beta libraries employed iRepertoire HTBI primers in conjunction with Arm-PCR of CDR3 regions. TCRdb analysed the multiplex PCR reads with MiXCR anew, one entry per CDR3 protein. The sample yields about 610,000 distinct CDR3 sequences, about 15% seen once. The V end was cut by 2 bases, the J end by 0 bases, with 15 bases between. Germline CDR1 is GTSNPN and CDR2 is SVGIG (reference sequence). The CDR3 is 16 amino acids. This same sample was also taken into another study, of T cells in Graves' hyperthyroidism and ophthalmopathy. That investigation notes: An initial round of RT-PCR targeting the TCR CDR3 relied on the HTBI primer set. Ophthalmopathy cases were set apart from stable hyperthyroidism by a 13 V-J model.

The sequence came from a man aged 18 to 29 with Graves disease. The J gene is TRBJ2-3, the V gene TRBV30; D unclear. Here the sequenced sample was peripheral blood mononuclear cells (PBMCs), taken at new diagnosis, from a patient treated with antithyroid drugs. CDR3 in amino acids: CAWSLSSRTSTDTQYF. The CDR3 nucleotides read TGTGCCTGGAGTTTATCGTCCCGAACTAGCACAGATACGCAGTATTTT.